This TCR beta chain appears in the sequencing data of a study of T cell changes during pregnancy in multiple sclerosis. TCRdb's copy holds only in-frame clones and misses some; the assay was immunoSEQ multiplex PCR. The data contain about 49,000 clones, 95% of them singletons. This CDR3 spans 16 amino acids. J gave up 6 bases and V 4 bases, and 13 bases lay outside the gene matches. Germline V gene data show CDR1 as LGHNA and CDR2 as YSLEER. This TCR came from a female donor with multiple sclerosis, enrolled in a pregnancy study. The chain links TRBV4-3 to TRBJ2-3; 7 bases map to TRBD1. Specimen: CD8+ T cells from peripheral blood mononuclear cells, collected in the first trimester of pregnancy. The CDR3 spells CASSRGQDVGWDTQYF. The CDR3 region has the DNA TGCGCCAGCAGCCGCGGACAGGACGTAGGGTGGGATACGCAGTATTTT.